The sequence of this T cell receptor beta chain was determined in a study of shared clonotypes between healthy human individuals. Study at large: CD4 naive and CD4 memory each took three plates per donor, while CD8 naive took two and CD8 memory one.

At the deep level, the assay was run. The method was immunoSEQ multiplex PCR; TCRdb's version includes in-frame clones alone and lacks a portion of them. This table has approximately 320,000 clones, around 86% appearing once. The length of the CDR3 is 11 residues. V shed 4 bases and J shed 6 bases, with 8 bases lying between them. Per germline, CDR1 SGHDT and CDR2 YYEEEE. The TCR sequence derives from a man in his late teens or twenties in good health. The sample was memory CD8+ T cells sorted from blood. The subset denotes: CD45RO+ cells pooled with CCR7-negative TemRA cells. The V call is TRBV5-6, the J call TRBJ2-7; no reliable D call. The CDR3 sequence: CASSGRVEQYF. DNA for the CDR3: TGTGCCAGCAGCGGTCGCGTCGAGCAGTACTTC.